These T cell receptor beta chains were read from a single sample in a study of cytomegalovirus exposure and HLA in healthy donors. Profiled with immunoSEQ multiplex PCR; TCRdb holds only in-frame clones, not every one. Here the sample spans about 180,000 clones, 79% being singletons. What was sequenced was PBMCs. The receptors derive from a woman aged 40 to 50 in good health and CMV-seronegative. Both conserved end residues are part of each CDR3. A D gene is named only where the DNA matches it firmly. The size entry is marked missing in some rows and otherwise reads once, few, many or a size class.

J | V | D | size | CDR3 | DNA
TRBJ2-2 | TRBV5-1 | TRBD2 | - | CASSLVREVYTGELFF | TGCGCCAGCAGCTTGGTGCGGGAGGTCTACACCGGGGAGCTGTTTTTT
TRBJ2-7 | TRBV19 | TRBD2 | once | CASSISGRPTYEQYF | TGTGCCAGTAGTATATCCGGGAGGCCGACCTACGAGCAGTACTTC
TRBJ1-2 | TRBV28 | TRBD1 | - | CASRQGMVGYTF | TGTGCCAGTCGACAGGGAATGGTTGGCTACACCTTC
TRBJ1-2 | TRBV15 | TRBD1 | once | CATSRAGGTNYGYTF | TGTGCCACCAGCAGAGCAGGGGGCACTAACTATGGCTACACCTTC
TRBJ1-1 | TRBV5-1 | - | - | CASSQPGEGEAFF | TGCGCCAGCAGCCAACCTGGAGAGGGTGAAGCTTTCTTT
TRBJ1-1 | TRBV5-1 | - | - | CASSLLRGREKNTEAFF | TGCGCCAGCAGCTTGTTGAGGGGGAGAGAGAAAAACACTGAAGCTTTCTTT
TRBJ2-5 | TRBV7-7 | - | - | CASSETGTQETQYF | TGTGCTAGCAGCGAGACCGGGACACAAGAGACCCAGTACTTC
TRBJ2-7 | TRBV7-9 | - | once | CASSLGPREQYF | TGTGCCAGCAGCTTAGGGCCCCGCGAGCAGTACTTC
TRBJ2-7 | TRBV7-2 | - | - | CASSTTGWGQYF | TGTGCCAGCAGCACCACAGGGTGGGGGCAGTACTTC
TRBJ1-1 | TRBV28 | - | - | CASSLWEMLVRTEAFF | TGTGCCAGCAGTTTATGGGAGATGCTAGTTCGCACTGAAGCTTTCTTT
TRBJ1-2 | TRBV11-2 | TRBD1 | - | CASSPGTGSNAGGYTF | TGTGCCAGCAGCCCAGGGACAGGGTCTAACGCTGGAGGCTACACCTTC
TRBJ2-1 | TRBV7-2 | TRBD2 | - | CASSLRLAGGSHNEQFF | TGTGCCAGCAGCCTGAGACTAGCGGGAGGATCCCACAATGAGCAGTTCTTC
TRBJ2-2 | TRBV30 | - | - | CAWHPGHNTGELFF | TGTGCCTGGCATCCAGGCCATAACACCGGGGAGCTGTTTTTT
TRBJ1-1 | TRBV5-8 | - | - | CASSVPLIEAFF | TGTGCCAGCAGCGTACCGCTTATTGAGGCTTTCTTT
TRBJ1-5 | TRBV28 | - | - | CASSFYSNQPQHF | TGTGCCAGCAGCTTTTATAGCAATCAGCCCCAGCATTTT
TRBJ1-1 | TRBV30 | - | - | CAWGGSLWSEAFF | TGTGCCTGGGGGGGCAGTTTATGGTCTGAAGCTTTCTTT
TRBJ2-7 | TRBV27 | TRBD1 | - | CASSLQWDRAAYEQYF | TGTGCCAGCAGTTTACAGTGGGACAGGGCCGCCTACGAGCAGTACTTC
TRBJ1-2 | TRBV5-1 | - | once | CASSLGRDSGYTF | TGCGCCAGCAGCTTGGGGCGGGATTCGGGCTACACCTTC
TRBJ1-1 | TRBV28 | TRBD1 | - | CASSLGGQLNTEAFF | TGTGCCAGCAGCCTAGGGGGACAGTTGAACACTGAAGCTTTCTTT
TRBJ1-1 | TRBV29-1 | TRBD1 | - | CSVCRRNGQGFIPMNTEAFF | TGCAGCGTCTGTCGCCGCAACGGACAGGGGTTCATCCCTATGAACACTGAAGCTTTCTTT
TRBJ2-3 | TRBV19 | TRBD1 | - | CASTRTGFPSTDTQYF | TGTGCCAGTACCCGGACAGGATTTCCTAGCACAGATACGCAGTATTTT
TRBJ2-7 | TRBV5-1 | TRBD2 | - | CASSFQREAYGQYF | TGCGCCAGCAGTTTTCAGCGGGAGGCGTACGGGCAGTACTTC
TRBJ2-7 | TRBV7-9 | TRBD2 | - | CASSLISSSGSSYEQYF | TGTGCCAGCAGCTTAATAAGCTCTAGCGGGTCCTCCTACGAGCAGTACTTC
TRBJ1-1 | TRBV2 | TRBD1 | - | CASRTGGVGTEAFF | TGTGCCAGCAGAACAGGGGGAGTCGGCACTGAAGCTTTCTTT
TRBJ1-4 | TRBV29-1 | TRBD1 | - | CSAHGTGDEKLFF | TGCAGCGCTCACGGGACAGGGGATGAAAAACTGTTTTTT
TRBJ2-7 | TRBV6-6 | TRBD2 | few | CASNQAGSTYEQYF | TGTGCCAGCAATCAAGCGGGATCCACCTACGAGCAGTACTTC
TRBJ2-5 | TRBV9 | - | - | CASSVWRRAGETQYF | TGTGCCAGCAGCGTATGGAGGCGAGCCGGGGAGACCCAGTACTTC
TRBJ2-1 | TRBV7-9 | TRBD2 | - | CSSSSGLAGGRYEQFF | TGTTCCAGCAGCTCCGGACTAGCGGGAGGGAGGTATGAGCAGTTCTTC
TRBJ1-2 | TRBV27 | - | - | CASSLSGGALLGYTF | TGTGCCAGCAGTTTATCTGGGGGCGCATTGTTGGGCTACACCTTC
TRBJ1-2 | TRBV5-1 | TRBD1 | few | CASSLGGGDGYTF | TGCGCCAGCAGCTTAGGAGGGGGCGATGGCTACACCTTC
TRBJ2-1 | TRBV10-3 | TRBD2 | few | CAISESRLAGAEQFF | TGTGCCATCAGTGAGTCGCGTCTAGCGGGAGCTGAGCAGTTCTTC
TRBJ1-1 | TRBV9 | - | - | CASRPIQGANTEAFF | TGTGCCAGCAGGCCTATACAGGGTGCGAACACTGAAGCTTTCTTT
TRBJ1-2 | TRBV11-2 | - | - | CASSFTGPKAGYTF | TGTGCCAGCAGCTTCACAGGGCCTAAGGCAGGCTACACCTTC
TRBJ1-5 | TRBV27 | - | - | CASSPDRTFQPQHF | TGTGCCAGCAGCCCCGACAGGACCTTTCAGCCCCAGCATTTT
TRBJ2-5 | TRBV13 | TRBD2 | - | CASSLRAWSLAGRETQYF | TGTGCCAGCAGCTTAAGGGCTTGGAGTTTAGCGGGACGGGAGACCCAGTACTTC
TRBJ2-2 | TRBV25-1 | - | - | CASLDTGELFF | TGTGCCAGCCTAGACACCGGGGAGCTGTTTTTT
TRBJ2-1 | TRBV29-1 | - | once | CSVGLGGDEQFF | TGCAGCGTTGGGCTTGGAGGTGATGAGCAGTTCTTC
TRBJ2-3 | TRBV7-2 | TRBD2 | - | CASRGLAGKTDTQYF | TGTGCCAGCAGGGGACTAGCGGGTAAAACAGATACGCAGTATTTT
TRBJ2-3 | TRBV5-1 | - | - | CASSLGAGADTQYF | TGCGCCAGCAGCTTGGGGGCAGGGGCCGATACGCAGTATTTT
TRBJ1-1 | TRBV5-4 | - | few | CASSLGGGAYTEAFF | TGTGCCAGCAGCTTGGGGGGGGGAGCATACACTGAAGCTTTCTTT
TRBJ2-7 | TRBV27 | - | - | CASRLYEQYF | TGTGCCAGCAGACTTTACGAGCAGTACTTC
TRBJ2-7 | TRBV27 | TRBD2 | - | CASSRTNAGGHEQYF | TGTGCCAGCAGTCGAACCAACGCGGGAGGGCACGAGCAGTACTTC
TRBJ2-5 | TRBV5-6 | - | once | CASSFGSKTQYF | TGTGCCAGCAGCTTCGGGTCGAAGACCCAGTACTTC